This T cell receptor beta chain was recorded in a study of OX40 agonist ivuxolimab in advanced cancers. Study details: Patients with prior anti-PD-1, anti-PD-L1 or anti-CTLA-4 therapy were eligible; approximately 40% had some.

Some clones are missing from TCRdb's copy, which holds only in-frame ones; the method was immunoSEQ multiplex PCR. The sample contains tens of thousands of clones, approximately 81% of which appear only once. Points from the study as a whole: CD4+ and CD8+ T cells in blood underwent clonal expansion by week 6 at 0.1 to 3.0 mg/kg. Partial responders at 0.1-3.0 mg/kg showed near-lowest clonal expansion.

J was trimmed by 3 bases and V by 5 bases; bases with no gene match: 5. The CDR3 has 15 residues. Germline lookup yields CDR1 LNHDA and CDR2 SQIVND (reference sequence). Comment on this clone: As yet, its antigen is unknown.

Patients who had autoimmune disease history or got systemic immunosuppression were left out. The starting material was CD4+ or CD8+ T cells sorted from blood, obtained in a trial of the OX40 agonist ivuxolimab. This TCR was sampled from an adult with an advanced solid tumor such as melanoma, head and neck, liver or kidney cancer. This chain links TRBV19 with TRBJ2-7, with TRBD2 matching 12 bases. The CDR3 DNA follows: TGTGCCAGTAGTTCTCGGACTAGCGGGGTCTACGAGCAGTACTTC. It is translated as CASSSRTSGVYEQYF.